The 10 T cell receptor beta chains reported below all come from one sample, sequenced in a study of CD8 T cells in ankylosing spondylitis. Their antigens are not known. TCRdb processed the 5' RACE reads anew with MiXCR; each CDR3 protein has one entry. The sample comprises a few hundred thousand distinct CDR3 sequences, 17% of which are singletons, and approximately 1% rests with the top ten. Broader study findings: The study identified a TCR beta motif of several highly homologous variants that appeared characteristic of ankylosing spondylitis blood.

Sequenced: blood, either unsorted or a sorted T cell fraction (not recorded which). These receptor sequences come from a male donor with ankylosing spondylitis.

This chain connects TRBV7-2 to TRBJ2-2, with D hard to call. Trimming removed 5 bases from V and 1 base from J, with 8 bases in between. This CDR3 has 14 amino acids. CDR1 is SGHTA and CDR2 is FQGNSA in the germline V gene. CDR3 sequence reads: CASSPYLNTGELFF. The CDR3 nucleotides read TGTGCCAGCAGCCCCTACCTGAACACCGGGGAGCTGTTTTTT.

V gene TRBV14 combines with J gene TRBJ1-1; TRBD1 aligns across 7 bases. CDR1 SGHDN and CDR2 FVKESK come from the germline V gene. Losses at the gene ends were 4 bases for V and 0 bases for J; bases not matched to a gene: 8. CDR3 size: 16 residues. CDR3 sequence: CASSPNPDRLNTEAFF. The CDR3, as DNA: TGTGCCAGCAGCCCTAATCCGGACAGGCTGAACACTGAAGCTTTCTTT. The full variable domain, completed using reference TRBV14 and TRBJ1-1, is EAGVTQFPSHSVIEKGQTVTLRCDPISGHDNLYWYRRVMGKEIKFLLHFVKESKQDESGMPNNRFLAERTGGTYSTLKVQPAELEDSGVYFCASSPNPDRLNTEAFFGQGTRLTVV.

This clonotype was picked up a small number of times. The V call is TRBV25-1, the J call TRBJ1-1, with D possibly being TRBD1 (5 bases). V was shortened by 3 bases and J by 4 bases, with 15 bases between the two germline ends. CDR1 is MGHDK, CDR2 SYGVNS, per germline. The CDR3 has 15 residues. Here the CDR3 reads CASSDLGRGGTEAFF. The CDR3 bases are TGTGCCAGCAGTGACCTCGGGAGGGGAGGCACTGAAGCTTTCTTT.

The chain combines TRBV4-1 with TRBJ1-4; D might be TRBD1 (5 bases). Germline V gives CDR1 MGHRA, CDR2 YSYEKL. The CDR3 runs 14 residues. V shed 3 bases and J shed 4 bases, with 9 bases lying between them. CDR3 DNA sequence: TGCGCCAGCAGCCACTCGACAGTTAATGAAAAACTGTTTTTT. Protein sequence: CASSHSTVNEKLFF.

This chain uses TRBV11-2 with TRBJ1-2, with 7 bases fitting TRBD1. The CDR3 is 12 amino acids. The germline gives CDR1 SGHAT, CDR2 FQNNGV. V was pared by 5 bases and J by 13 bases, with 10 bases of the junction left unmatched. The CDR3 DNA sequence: TGTGCCAGCAGCCATTTACAGGGGCCGGGCACCTTC. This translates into CASSHLQGPGTF.

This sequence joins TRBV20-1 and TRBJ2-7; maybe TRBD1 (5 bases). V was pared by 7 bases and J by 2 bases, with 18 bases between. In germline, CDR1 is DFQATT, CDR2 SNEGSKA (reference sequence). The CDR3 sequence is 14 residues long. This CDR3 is CSVPDTTHTYEQYF. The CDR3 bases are TGCAGTGTTCCGGACACAACGCATACCTACGAGCAGTACTTC.

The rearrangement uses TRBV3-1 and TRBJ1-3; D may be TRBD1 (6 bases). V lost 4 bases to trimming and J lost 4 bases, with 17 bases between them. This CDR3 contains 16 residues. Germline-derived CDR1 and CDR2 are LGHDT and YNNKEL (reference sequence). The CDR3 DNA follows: TGTGCCAGCAGCCCCACTTTCACAGGGTCCGGAAACACCATATATTTT. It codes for CASSPTFTGSGNTIYF.

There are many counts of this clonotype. The CDR3 DNA sequence: TGCGCCAGCAGCCAAGGGGTTAATGGAGATACGCAGTATTTT. This translates into CASSQGVNGDTQYF. V and J are TRBV4-3 and TRBJ2-3; the D is unclear. With 1 base removed from V and 5 bases from J, the gap between germline ends came to 10 bases. The CDR3 consists of 14 residues. Germline values: CDR1 LGHNA, CDR2 YSLEER.

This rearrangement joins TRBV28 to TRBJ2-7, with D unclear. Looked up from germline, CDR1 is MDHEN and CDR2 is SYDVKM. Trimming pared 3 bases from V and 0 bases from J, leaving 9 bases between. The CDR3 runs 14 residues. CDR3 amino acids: CASSFGVRSYEQYF. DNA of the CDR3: TGTGCCAGCAGTTTTGGGGTCCGCTCCTACGAGCAGTACTTC. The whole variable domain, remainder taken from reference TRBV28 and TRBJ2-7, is DVKVTQSSRYLVKRTGEKVFLECVQDMDHENMFWYRQDPGLGLRLIYFSYDVKMKEKGDIPEGYSVSREKKERFSLILESASTNQTSMYLCASSFGVRSYEQYFGPGTRLTVT.

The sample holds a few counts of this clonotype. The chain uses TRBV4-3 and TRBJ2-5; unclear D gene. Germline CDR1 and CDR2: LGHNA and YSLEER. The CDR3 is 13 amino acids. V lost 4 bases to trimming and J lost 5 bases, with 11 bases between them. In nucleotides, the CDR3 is TGCGCCAGCAGCCGCCTAGTGAGCGAGACCCAGTACTTC. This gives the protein CASSRLVSETQYF.